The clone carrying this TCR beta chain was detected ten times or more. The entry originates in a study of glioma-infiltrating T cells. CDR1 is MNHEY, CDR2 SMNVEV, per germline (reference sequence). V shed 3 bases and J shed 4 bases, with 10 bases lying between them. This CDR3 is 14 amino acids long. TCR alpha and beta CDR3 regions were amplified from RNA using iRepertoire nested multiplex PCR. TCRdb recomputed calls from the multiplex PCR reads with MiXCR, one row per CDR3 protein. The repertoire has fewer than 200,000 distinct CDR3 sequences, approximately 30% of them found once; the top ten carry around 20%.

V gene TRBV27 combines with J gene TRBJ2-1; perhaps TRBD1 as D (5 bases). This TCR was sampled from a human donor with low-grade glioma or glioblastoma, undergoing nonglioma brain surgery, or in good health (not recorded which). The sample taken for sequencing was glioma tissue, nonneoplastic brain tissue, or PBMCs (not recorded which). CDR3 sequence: CASSFESGYNEQFF. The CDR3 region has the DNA TGTGCCAGCAGTTTTGAGTCAGGGTACAATGAGCAGTTCTTC.